This record concerns one T cell receptor beta chain sequence. This clone came up a few times. No cognate antigen has been identified for it. No qualities accompany the bases; no much larger clone lies one base away. The goal of deep resolution MiSeq sequencing was a depth between 1 in 1 million and 1 in 200,000 T cells, and coverage averaged 10x per clonotype. The immunoSEQ hsTCRB Kit was used to generate TCR beta libraries. Per the original workflow: The data were analyzed with ImmunoSEQ Analyzer and ImmunoSEQ Data Assistant, and V, D and J gene assignments followed IMGT definitions. Clonality, with values ranging from 0 to 1, was calculated as one minus the normalized Shannon entropy of productive rearrangement frequencies. Only overrepresented clonotypes making up at least 0.05% of the repertoire of each patient were included in the public clonotype analysis. About a dozen age-matched healthy donor repertoires from immuneACCESS served as clonality controls. The clones in this table, taken by TCRdb from immuneACCESS, are in-frame only. Not every clone is retained; where verified, under half of the shortfall comes from an unresolved V gene, and the cause of the rest is unknown. The D gene and trimming were derived from the DNA, and the V and J assignments and clone size from that table. The sample records under 150,000 clones, 84% of which are singletons. The ten biggest clones cover roughly 3.3% of the sample.

V sheds 0 bases and J sheds 8 bases, leaving 10 bases between their ends. Looking up the germline V gene yields CDR1 MNHEY and CDR2 SVGAGI. There are 13 amino acids in the CDR3, from cysteine to phenylalanine inclusive. Of all the DNA, just the CDR3 is kept, 39 bases in frame from base 1. Read against the paper, the sample's time point label means: around 25 months on ibrutinib. For TCR beta library preparation, 2 to 2.5 micrograms of genomic DNA were isolated from cryopreserved PBMCs. Longitudinal blood samples from CLL patients on ibrutinib monotherapy underwent high-throughput TCR beta sequencing. The patients took part in an open-label, single-center phase 2 trial of ibrutinib monotherapy. This sample is part of a study of cytotoxic CD8 clonotypes in ibrutinib-treated CLL (dated by TCRdb to about 2021). Some background on the complete study: The cohort was composed of around twelve relapsed/refractory and around 14 treatment-naive patients; IGHV unmutated status was identified in roughly 17 patients. On average, each sample yielded about 260,000 productive templates and over 90,000 productive rearrangements. Responses were partial in roughly 24 patients and complete in 2; after median around 72 months follow-up, some 14 stayed in remission and around 12 progressed. Every sample from remission and from progressive disease was obtained while the patients were still on ibrutinib. Of the approximately 87 participants in the trial, about two dozen had longitudinal samples available. The response samples were drawn at a median of approximately 12 months into treatment, with a range of about 6 to 36 months. Cryopreserved peripheral blood mononuclear cells were collected at three points: before therapy, at response, and at either sustained remission or disease progression.

Findings and caveats that apply to the study as a whole: Sampling times were not matched between sustained-remission and progressing patients, and lymph node repertoires were not studied. Baseline clonality was found to be higher than that of age-matched healthy donors and was strongly correlated with circulating CD8+ T-cell counts. At ibrutinib response clonality went up, during sustained remission it held steady, and at progression it dropped back toward baseline. Public clonotypes were rare and either contracted or stayed stable during treatment, and the rise in clonality at ibrutinib response reflected the expansion of private clonotypes.

The TCR originated in a human donor with chronic lymphocytic leukemia. Here the sequenced sample was PBMCs, taken after 24 months of ibrutinib treatment. The sequence links TRBV6-5 to TRBJ1-2; the D gene is not confidently resolved. The nucleotides read TGTGCCAGCAGTTACTCGACTCAGAGGGGCTACACCTTC. This is translated as CASSYSTQRGYTF.